A selection of T cell receptor beta chains follows, all from one sample in a study of CD8 T cells in Susac syndrome. One entry per CDR3 protein results from TCRdb running MiXCR on the immunoSEQ multiplex PCR reads. Found here are approximately 180,000 distinct CDR3 sequences, over 90% of them singletons; the top ten hold 0.095% to 0.1%. What was sequenced was CD4+ T cells from PBMCs. The receptors were gathered from a human donor with Susac syndrome. CDR3s include the opening cysteine and the closing phenylalanine or tryptophan. The order of the fields is V gene, J gene, clone size, D gene, CDR3 DNA, CDR3 protein. A D gene is named only where the DNA matches it firmly. Clone sizes are given selectively: once, few, many, or a class where the clone is expanded.

TRBV12-3/TRBV12-4	TRBJ2-1	once	.	TGTGCCAGCAGTTCCCGACAAGGGGATGAGCAGTTCTTC	CASSSRQGDEQFF
TRBV7-2	TRBJ2-1	.	.	TGTGCCAGCAGCCCTAGGAGGAATGAGCAGTTCTTC	CASSPRRNEQFF
TRBV20-1	TRBJ2-7	.	TRBD2	TGCAGTGCTAGAGCGCGACCATTAGCGGGGGACTCCTACGAGCAGTACTTC	CSARARPLAGDSYEQYF
TRBV29-1	TRBJ2-7	.	.	TGCAGCGCCCGGGGCAGAGGCTACGAGCAGTACTTC	CSARGRGYEQYF
TRBV10-3	TRBJ2-5	.	.	TGTGCCATCAGTGAGTCGACCCCCAGTAAAGAGACCCAGTACTTC	CAISESTPSKETQYF
TRBV2	TRBJ2-5	.	.	TGTGCCAGCAGGGGAGGAGGGGAGACCCAGTACTTC	CASRGGGETQYF
TRBV5-4	TRBJ2-1	.	TRBD1	TGTGCCAGCAGCTTACGGACAGGGGACAATGAGCAGTTCTTC	CASSLRTGDNEQFF
TRBV18	TRBJ2-1	.	TRBD2	TGTGCCAGCTCACCACCGCTGACTAGCGGATACAATGAGCAGTTCTTC	CASSPPLTSGYNEQFF
TRBV13	TRBJ1-4	.	.	TGTGCCAGCAGCTTAGGCATAGGGATCGGTAATGAAAAACTGTTTTTT	CASSLGIGIGNEKLFF
TRBV2	TRBJ2-5	.	.	TGTGCCAGCAGGGCCGTGGGACTCCAGCCGGGGACCCAGTACTTC	CASRAVGLQPGTQYF
TRBV6-1	TRBJ2-2	.	.	TGTGCCAGCAGTGATTTTTCGTTGGGGGAGCTGTTTTTT	CASSDFSLGELFF
TRBV25-1	TRBJ1-3	once	.	TGTGCCAGCACTACGAGCTCTGAAAACACCATATATTTT	CASTTSSENTIYF
TRBV6-2/TRBV6-3	TRBJ2-1	.	TRBD1	TGTGCCAGCAGTTACTTCAGGGGGCCGAATGAGCAGTTCTTC	CASSYFRGPNEQFF
TRBV3-1	TRBJ1-4	.	TRBD1	TGTGCCAGCTCAGACAGGGGGGGTGAAAAACTGTTTTTT	CASSDRGGEKLFF
TRBV30	TRBJ1-2	.	.	TGTGCCTGGAGTATACAGGGCTCCGGAGGCTACACCTTC	CAWSIQGSGGYTF
TRBV6-6	TRBJ1-1	.	.	TGTGCCAGCAGCTCGACAGTGACTGAAGCTTTCTTT	CASSSTVTEAFF
TRBV6-6	TRBJ1-5	once	.	TGTGCCAGCAGTTCGCGGGGGGCCGGGCAGCCCCAGCATTTT	CASSSRGAGQPQHF
TRBV7-2	TRBJ2-7	.	.	TGTGCCAGCAGCTTAGGTCGGGGTCAGGGGGAGCAGTACTTC	CASSLGRGQGEQYF
TRBV11-2	TRBJ1-1	.	.	TGTGCCAGCAGCCTCTGGGCGGTCTTGAACACTGAAGCTTTCTTT	CASSLWAVLNTEAFF
TRBV23-1	TRBJ1-5	.	.	TGCGCCAGCAGACGAGCGGCGGCGGATGGCAATCAGCCCCAGCATTTT	CASRRAAADGNQPQHF
TRBV5-1	TRBJ2-7	once	.	TGCGCCAGCAGCGGGGACATGGCCTACGAGCAGTACTTC	CASSGDMAYEQYF
TRBV29-1	TRBJ2-6	.	TRBD2	TGCAGCGTTGAAGTAGCGGGGGGCGCCAACGTCCTGACTTTC	CSVEVAGGANVLTF